Listed below are T cell receptor beta chains from one sample, sequenced in a study of T cell responses to AZD1222 COVID-19 vaccine. Clones were sequenced by immunoSEQ multiplex PCR, and TCRdb holds only the in-frame ones, with some missing. Of 85,000 to 110,000 clones listed, around 90% are singletons. Source: peripheral blood, taken on day 0 of AZD1222 vaccination. The receptors derive from an adult in good health. Both conserved end residues are part of each CDR3. Each record gives: J gene, D gene, V gene, clone size, CDR3 protein, CDR3 DNA. A D gene is named only where the DNA matches it firmly. Size is stated for part of the rows, as once, few or many counts, or as a class when the clone is expanded.

J gene: TRBJ1-6; D gene: TRBD1; V gene: TRBV7-2; clone size: -; CDR3 protein: CASSLELARGRRQTPLHF; CDR3 DNA: TGTGCCAGCAGCTTAGAGTTGGCGAGGGGGCGCCGGCAGACACCCCTCCACTTT
J gene: TRBJ2-2; D gene: -; V gene: TRBV2; clone size: -; CDR3 protein: CASGEPGTLDGELFF; CDR3 DNA: TGTGCCAGCGGGGAACCCGGGACACTCGACGGGGAGCTGTTTTTT
J gene: TRBJ1-6; D gene: -; V gene: TRBV18; clone size: -; CDR3 protein: CASSPEGLMNSPLHF; CDR3 DNA: TGTGCCAGCTCACCGGAGGGGCTGATGAATTCACCCCTCCACTTT
J gene: TRBJ1-6; D gene: -; V gene: TRBV30; clone size: few; CDR3 protein: CAWSVQGESPLHF; CDR3 DNA: TGTGCCTGGAGTGTACAAGGGGAATCACCCCTCCACTTT
J gene: TRBJ1-1; D gene: -; V gene: TRBV11-2; clone size: -; CDR3 protein: CASSQPNTEAFF; CDR3 DNA: TGTGCCAGTTCTCAGCCGAACACTGAAGCTTTCTTT
J gene: TRBJ2-7; D gene: -; V gene: TRBV2; clone size: few; CDR3 protein: CATGLLLSYEQYF; CDR3 DNA: TGTGCCACCGGACTACTCCTCTCCTACGAGCAGTACTTC
J gene: TRBJ1-1; D gene: -; V gene: TRBV11-2; clone size: few; CDR3 protein: CASSLWSDTSLSEAFF; CDR3 DNA: TGTGCCAGCAGCTTATGGTCTGACACAAGTCTTTCTGAAGCTTTCTTT
J gene: TRBJ2-2; D gene: -; V gene: TRBV5-1; clone size: -; CDR3 protein: CASSLAPVRAGELFF; CDR3 DNA: TGCGCCAGCAGCTTGGCCCCGGTTCGGGCCGGGGAGCTGTTTTTT
J gene: TRBJ2-7; D gene: -; V gene: TRBV5-1; clone size: -; CDR3 protein: CASSSDSTTYEQYF; CDR3 DNA: TGCGCCAGCAGCTCGGACTCTACTACCTACGAGCAGTACTTC
J gene: TRBJ1-6; D gene: -; V gene: TRBV5-8; clone size: -; CDR3 protein: CASSLGGEIGSPLHF; CDR3 DNA: TGTGCCAGCAGCTTGGGGGGGGAGATTGGTTCACCCCTCCACTTT
J gene: TRBJ1-6; D gene: -; V gene: TRBV9; clone size: -; CDR3 protein: CASSPYPESSYNSPLHF; CDR3 DNA: TGTGCCAGCAGCCCCTACCCCGAGAGCTCCTATAATTCACCCCTCCACTTT
J gene: TRBJ1-1; D gene: -; V gene: TRBV9; clone size: -; CDR3 protein: CASSVTGVLGTEAFF; CDR3 DNA: TGTGCCAGCAGCGTCACGGGGGTGTTGGGCACTGAAGCTTTCTTT
J gene: TRBJ1-2; D gene: -; V gene: TRBV30; clone size: once; CDR3 protein: CAWSVPPGQSYGYTF; CDR3 DNA: TGTGCCTGGAGTGTACCACCGGGACAATCCTATGGCTACACCTTC
J gene: TRBJ1-5; D gene: -; V gene: TRBV19; clone size: once; CDR3 protein: CASSPDSDQPQHF; CDR3 DNA: TGTGCCAGTAGTCCGGACAGCGATCAGCCCCAGCATTTT
J gene: TRBJ2-1; D gene: -; V gene: TRBV30; clone size: -; CDR3 protein: CAFMGFGEQFF; CDR3 DNA: TGTGCCTTTATGGGGTTCGGTGAGCAGTTCTTC
J gene: TRBJ1-4; D gene: -; V gene: TRBV27; clone size: -; CDR3 protein: CASSFREPNEKLFF; CDR3 DNA: TGTGCCAGCAGTTTCAGGGAGCCTAATGAAAAACTGTTTTTT
J gene: TRBJ1-4; D gene: TRBD1; V gene: TRBV5-1; clone size: -; CDR3 protein: CASSLEGGGGEKLFF; CDR3 DNA: TGCGCCAGCAGCTTGGAGGGAGGGGGCGGTGAAAAACTGTTTTTT
J gene: TRBJ1-5; D gene: -; V gene: TRBV29-1; clone size: few; CDR3 protein: CSVEGGGGQPQHF; CDR3 DNA: TGCAGCGTTGAAGGAGGGGGAGGTCAGCCCCAGCATTTT
J gene: TRBJ1-1; D gene: -; V gene: TRBV11-3; clone size: -; CDR3 protein: CASSREQNTEAFF; CDR3 DNA: TGTGCCAGCAGCCGCGAGCAGAACACTGAAGCTTTCTTT
J gene: TRBJ2-1; D gene: -; V gene: TRBV19; clone size: once; CDR3 protein: CASSISLASYNEQFF; CDR3 DNA: TGTGCCAGTAGTATCAGTCTAGCCTCCTACAATGAGCAGTTCTTC
J gene: TRBJ1-3; D gene: -; V gene: TRBV29-1; clone size: -; CDR3 protein: CSVRLRGKGDTIYF; CDR3 DNA: TGCAGCGTCCGGCTGAGGGGGAAGGGGGACACCATATATTTT
J gene: TRBJ1-2; D gene: -; V gene: TRBV20-1; clone size: -; CDR3 protein: CSASLGQGYTF; CDR3 DNA: TGCAGTGCTAGTCTCGGACAGGGCTACACCTTC
J gene: TRBJ1-1; D gene: TRBD1; V gene: TRBV7-2; clone size: -; CDR3 protein: CASSPGDSYTEAFF; CDR3 DNA: TGTGCCAGCAGCCCAGGGGACAGCTACACTGAAGCTTTCTTT
J gene: TRBJ2-3; D gene: TRBD2; V gene: TRBV3-1/TRBV3-2; clone size: -; CDR3 protein: CASSQMFSGSFADTQYF; CDR3 DNA: TGTGCCAGCAGCCAAATGTTTAGCGGGAGTTTCGCAGATACGCAGTATTTT
J gene: TRBJ2-1; D gene: -; V gene: TRBV5-4; clone size: -; CDR3 protein: CASSWEDFADEQFF; CDR3 DNA: TGTGCCAGCAGCTGGGAGGATTTCGCGGATGAGCAGTTCTTC
J gene: TRBJ1-2; D gene: -; V gene: TRBV9; clone size: -; CDR3 protein: CASSVNGHYYGYTF; CDR3 DNA: TGTGCCAGCAGCGTAAATGGACACTACTATGGCTACACCTTC
J gene: TRBJ1-3; D gene: -; V gene: TRBV6-5; clone size: -; CDR3 protein: CASSYSPGNSGNTIYF; CDR3 DNA: TGTGCCAGCAGTTACTCGCCGGGTAACTCTGGAAACACCATATATTTT
J gene: TRBJ2-5; D gene: -; V gene: TRBV6-2/TRBV6-3; clone size: -; CDR3 protein: CASSYLGQEETQYF; CDR3 DNA: TGTGCCAGCAGTTACCTTGGACAAGAAGAGACCCAGTACTTC
J gene: TRBJ2-1; D gene: -; V gene: TRBV3-1/TRBV3-2; clone size: -; CDR3 protein: CASSQVSPHVISYNEQFF; CDR3 DNA: TGTGCCAGCAGCCAAGTTTCCCCTCACGTAATCTCCTACAATGAGCAGTTCTTC
J gene: TRBJ1-2; D gene: TRBD1; V gene: TRBV7-8; clone size: -; CDR3 protein: CASSLESLGTGVGYTF; CDR3 DNA: TGTGCCAGCAGCTTAGAATCGCTCGGGACAGGGGTCGGCTACACCTTC
J gene: TRBJ2-5; D gene: -; V gene: TRBV13; clone size: -; CDR3 protein: CASSSYSEAAETQYF; CDR3 DNA: TGTGCCAGCAGCTCCTACTCGGAGGCGGCGGAGACCCAGTACTTC
J gene: TRBJ1-4; D gene: -; V gene: TRBV5-8; clone size: once; CDR3 protein: CASRTGREGTNEKLFF; CDR3 DNA: TGTGCCAGCAGGACCGGCAGGGAGGGCACTAATGAAAAACTGTTTTTT
J gene: TRBJ1-1; D gene: TRBD1; V gene: TRBV7-3; clone size: -; CDR3 protein: CASSQGQGVGEAFF; CDR3 DNA: TGTGCCAGCAGTCAGGGACAGGGGGTCGGTGAAGCTTTCTTT
J gene: TRBJ2-7; D gene: TRBD2; V gene: TRBV2; clone size: -; CDR3 protein: CASSVGSGSFDEQYF; CDR3 DNA: TGTGCCAGCAGTGTAGGGAGCGGGAGTTTCGACGAGCAGTACTTC
J gene: TRBJ1-1; D gene: -; V gene: TRBV28; clone size: -; CDR3 protein: CASSLYMNTEAFF; CDR3 DNA: TGTGCCAGCAGTTTATACATGAACACTGAAGCTTTCTTT
J gene: TRBJ1-1; D gene: TRBD1; V gene: TRBV15; clone size: -; CDR3 protein: CATSRDRRTGTEAFF; CDR3 DNA: TGTGCCACCAGCAGAGACCGTAGGACAGGGACTGAAGCTTTCTTT
J gene: TRBJ1-2; D gene: TRBD1; V gene: TRBV2; clone size: -; CDR3 protein: CASSEGQGYGYTF; CDR3 DNA: TGTGCCAGCAGTGAAGGACAGGGATATGGCTACACCTTC
J gene: TRBJ1-4; D gene: -; V gene: TRBV6-5; clone size: -; CDR3 protein: CASRGGTNEKLFF; CDR3 DNA: TGTGCCAGCAGGGGCGGGACAAATGAAAAACTGTTTTTT
J gene: TRBJ2-6; D gene: TRBD2; V gene: TRBV23-1; clone size: -; CDR3 protein: CASRLARTRVYGANVLTF; CDR3 DNA: TGCGCCAGCAGACTAGCGAGGACGAGGGTGTATGGGGCCAACGTCCTGACTTTC
J gene: TRBJ2-3; D gene: -; V gene: TRBV10-3; clone size: few; CDR3 protein: CAISESGPTDTQYF; CDR3 DNA: TGTGCCATCAGTGAGTCGGGGCCCACAGATACGCAGTATTTT
J gene: TRBJ1-5; D gene: -; V gene: TRBV3-1/TRBV3-2; clone size: -; CDR3 protein: CASSHGLHRGMGNQPQHF; CDR3 DNA: TGTGCCAGCAGCCACGGCCTCCATAGAGGGATGGGCAATCAGCCCCAGCATTTT
J gene: TRBJ1-1; D gene: -; V gene: TRBV11-1; clone size: -; CDR3 protein: CASSLGVPPGGTEAFF; CDR3 DNA: TGTGCCAGCAGCTTAGGAGTACCGCCCGGCGGCACTGAAGCTTTCTTT
J gene: TRBJ2-5; D gene: TRBD2; V gene: TRBV7-2; clone size: -; CDR3 protein: CASSLRASGQETQYF; CDR3 DNA: TGTGCCAGCAGCTTACGGGCTAGCGGCCAAGAGACCCAGTACTTC
J gene: TRBJ1-2; D gene: -; V gene: TRBV15; clone size: -; CDR3 protein: CATSSLDSSGYTF; CDR3 DNA: TGTGCCACCAGCAGCCTTGACAGTTCTGGCTACACCTTC
J gene: TRBJ1-2; D gene: TRBD1; V gene: TRBV7-2; clone size: -; CDR3 protein: CASSLVHRGDGYTF; CDR3 DNA: TGTGCCAGCAGCTTAGTTCACAGGGGCGATGGCTACACCTTC
J gene: TRBJ1-1; D gene: TRBD1; V gene: TRBV6-5; clone size: -; CDR3 protein: CASSLDRVNTEAFF; CDR3 DNA: TGTGCCAGCAGCCTTGACAGGGTGAACACTGAAGCTTTCTTT
J gene: TRBJ2-1; D gene: -; V gene: TRBV18; clone size: -; CDR3 protein: CASSPGVFIVGDEQFF; CDR3 DNA: TGTGCCAGCTCACCGGGGGTTTTTATAGTCGGGGATGAGCAGTTCTTC
J gene: TRBJ1-1; D gene: -; V gene: TRBV5-5; clone size: -; CDR3 protein: CASSITGTLNTEAFF; CDR3 DNA: TGTGCCAGCAGCATAACCGGGACGCTGAACACTGAAGCTTTCTTT
J gene: TRBJ1-3; D gene: -; V gene: TRBV27; clone size: few; CDR3 protein: CASSSRTENRGDNTIYF; CDR3 DNA: TGTGCCAGCAGTTCCCGGACGGAAAACCGAGGTGATAACACCATATATTTT
J gene: TRBJ1-6; D gene: -; V gene: TRBV27; clone size: -; CDR3 protein: CASSPVLSSYNSPLHF; CDR3 DNA: TGTGCCAGCAGTCCGGTCTTAAGCTCCTATAATTCACCCCTCCACTTT
J gene: TRBJ2-5; D gene: TRBD2; V gene: TRBV7-2; clone size: once; CDR3 protein: CASSLGLAGGAGETQYF; CDR3 DNA: TGTGCCAGCAGCTTAGGTCTTGCGGGGGGAGCAGGAGAGACCCAGTACTTC
J gene: TRBJ2-7; D gene: -; V gene: TRBV5-4; clone size: once; CDR3 protein: CASSLSRAEAYEQYF; CDR3 DNA: TGTGCCAGCAGCTTGTCCAGGGCGGAAGCCTACGAGCAGTACTTC
J gene: TRBJ1-3; D gene: -; V gene: TRBV7-2; clone size: -; CDR3 protein: CASSLIAQGLSSGNTIYF; CDR3 DNA: TGTGCCAGCAGCTTGATAGCGCAGGGGCTATCCTCTGGAAACACCATATATTTT
J gene: TRBJ1-4; D gene: -; V gene: TRBV20-1; clone size: -; CDR3 protein: CSAGNEKLFF; CDR3 DNA: TGCAGTGCTGGGAATGAAAAACTGTTTTTT
J gene: TRBJ2-7; D gene: -; V gene: TRBV29-1; clone size: -; CDR3 protein: CSVEVDSYEQYF; CDR3 DNA: TGCAGCGTTGAAGTGGACAGCTACGAGCAGTACTTC
J gene: TRBJ1-1; D gene: TRBD1; V gene: TRBV18; clone size: once; CDR3 protein: CAGKGTGGTEAFF; CDR3 DNA: TGTGCAGGAAAGGGGACAGGGGGCACTGAAGCTTTCTTT